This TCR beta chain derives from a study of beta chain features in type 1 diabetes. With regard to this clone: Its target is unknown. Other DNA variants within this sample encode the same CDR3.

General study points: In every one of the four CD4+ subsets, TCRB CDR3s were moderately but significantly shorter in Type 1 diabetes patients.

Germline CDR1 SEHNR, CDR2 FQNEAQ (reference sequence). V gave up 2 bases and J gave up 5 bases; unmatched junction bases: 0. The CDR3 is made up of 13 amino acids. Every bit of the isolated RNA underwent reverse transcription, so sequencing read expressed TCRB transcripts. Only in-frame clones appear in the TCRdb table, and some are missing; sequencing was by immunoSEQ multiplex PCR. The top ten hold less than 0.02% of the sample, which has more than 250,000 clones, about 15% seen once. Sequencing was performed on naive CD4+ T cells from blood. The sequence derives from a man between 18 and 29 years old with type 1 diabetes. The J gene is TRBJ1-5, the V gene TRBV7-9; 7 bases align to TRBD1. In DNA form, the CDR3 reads TGTGCCAGCAGCTTAACAGGGGATCAGCCCCAGCATTTT. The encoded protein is CASSLTGDQPQHF. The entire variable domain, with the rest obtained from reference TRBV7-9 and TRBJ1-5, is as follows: DTGVSQNPRHKITKRGQNVTFRCDPISEHNRLYWYRQTLGQGPEFLTYFQNEAQLEKSRLLSDRFSAERPKGSFSTLEIQRTEQGDSAMYLCASSLTGDQPQHFGDGTRLSIL.